A single sample is the source of the 23 T cell receptor beta chains below, sequenced in a study of T-cell reconstitution after alpha-beta-depleted transplantation in children. Library preparation (for TCRbeta) was performed with unique molecular identifiers. One entry per CDR3 protein, called by TCRdb with MiXCR from the PCR reads. The sample consists of about 47,000 distinct CDR3 sequences, roughly 50% of them appearing once. The source material was peripheral blood, sampled before TCRalphabeta/CD19-depleted stem cell transplant. Every receptor here comes from a boy younger than two with SCID, due to receive a stem cell transplant.

This clonotype was found once. J is TRBJ2-1 and V is TRBV6-5, with D unresolved. Trimming removed 4 bases from V and 4 bases from J, with 14 bases in between. From germline, CDR1 is MNHEY and CDR2 SVGAGI. CDR3 size: 15 residues. The CDR3 spells CASSFHFDLYNEQFF. CDR3 coding DNA: TGTGCCAGCAGTTTCCACTTCGACTTATACAATGAGCAGTTCTTC.

The chain employs TRBV7-2 and TRBJ2-7, with 7 nucleotides matching TRBD1. The CDR3 has 13 amino acids. Germline CDR1 reads SGHTA; CDR2 reads FQGNSA. After removal of 5 bases from V and 7 bases from J, the junction contained 8 bases not matched to a gene. The DNA of the CDR3 is TGTGCCAGCAGCCTACAGGGGCCCGGGGAGCAGTACTTC. It translates to CASSLQGPGEQYF.

As to this clonotype: One end of the junction varies from germline; a read error may be responsible. The chain recombines TRBV5-1 with TRBJ2-3; TRBD2 might be the D (7 bases). CDR1 SGHRS and CDR2 YFSETQ come from the germline V gene. The CDR3 sequence is 16 residues long. The CDR3 loop is CASSYPRTAGSDLGDF. The CDR3 region has the DNA TGCGCCAGCAGCTATCCGAGGACAGCGGGGAGTGATTTAGGGGATTTT.

Ten or more counts support this clonotype. This sequence joins TRBV29-1 and TRBJ1-2; no definite D call. This CDR3 is built from 12 residues. Germline CDR1 reads SQVTM; CDR2 reads ANQGSEA. The V end was cut by 0 bases, the J end by 1 base, with 3 bases between. For the CDR3, the DNA is TGCAGCGTTGAAGACAGTAACTATGGCTACACCTTC. The encoded protein is CSVEDSNYGYTF.

The table lists this clonotype with a few counts. V and J are TRBV12-3 or TRBV12-4 and TRBJ2-2; no clear D. The CDR3 totals 15 residues. Trimming removed 4 bases at V and 7 bases at J, with 16 bases between. CDR3 nucleotide sequence: TGTGCCAGCAGTTGGGCTCGTTCGACCGGCGGGGAGCTGTTTTTT. Its protein product is CASSWARSTGGELFF.

The chain employs TRBV5-5 and TRBJ1-1, with D possibly matching TRBD1 (6 bases). The CDR3 runs to 14 residues. Germline CDR1 reads SGHKS; CDR2 reads YYEKEE (reference sequence). Trimming cost V 0 bases and J 5 bases, with 11 bases left between them. Written as DNA, the CDR3 is TGTGCCAGCAGCTTGGAGGGGGGCGGAACTGAAGCTTTCTTT. Its protein product is CASSLEGGGTEAFF.

CDR3 residues: CASSLAGARTEAFF. Here the CDR3 DNA reads TGTGCCAGCAGTTTAGCGGGGGCAAGGACTGAAGCTTTCTTT. This chain uses TRBV12-3 or TRBV12-4 with TRBJ1-1; D is possibly TRBD1 (6 bases). This CDR3 has 14 amino acids. With 0 bases removed from V and 5 bases from J, the gap between germline ends came to 10 bases.

The genes are TRBV4-1 and TRBJ2-7, with 9 bases that match TRBD1. J gave up 4 bases and V 3 bases, and 10 bases lay outside the gene matches. CDR1 and CDR2 (germline): MGHRA, YSYEKL. This CDR3 spans 16 amino acids. The CDR3 DNA sequence: TGCGCCAGCAGCCAGGGTACCGGGACAGGGTTTTACGAGCAGTACTTC. Amino acid sequence: CASSQGTGTGFYEQYF.

This clonotype was seen more than once but under ten times. The chain is built from TRBV9 and TRBJ1-6; 7 nucleotides line up with TRBD1. Germline V gene lookup returns CDR1 SGDLS and CDR2 YYNGEE. Losses at the gene ends were 3 bases for V and 11 bases for J; bases not matched to a gene: 8. CDR3 length: 14 residues. CDR3: CASSAYRGPTPLHF. The CDR3 nucleotides read TGTGCCAGCAGCGCCTACAGGGGCCCGACACCCCTCCACTTT. The full variable domain, in which reference TRBV9 and TRBJ1-6 provide the parts outside the CDR3, is DSGVTQTPKHLITATGQRVTLRCSPRSGDLSVYWYQQSLDQGLQFLIQYYNGEERAKGNILERFSAQQFPDLHSELNLSSLELGDSALYFCASSAYRGPTPLHFGNGTRLTVT.

This sequence joins TRBV9 and TRBJ1-1; D unresolved. V dropped 0 bases and J dropped 2 bases, with 14 bases sitting between them. Germline lookup yields CDR1 SGDLS and CDR2 YYNGEE. CDR3 length equals 16 residues. Written as DNA, the CDR3 is TGTGCCAGCAGCGTAGGGCCGGGAGGAGGAAACACTGAAGCTTTCTTT. Protein product: CASSVGPGGGNTEAFF.

V is TRBV10-3 and J is TRBJ1-1; 7 bases fit TRBD1. Trimming cost V 10 bases and J 4 bases; bases outside gene matches: 12. Germline CDR1 ENHRY, CDR2 SYGVKD. The CDR3 contains 14 residues. CDR3 coding DNA: TGTGCCACCTCATACAGGGGTAAGGGCACTGAAGCTTTCTTT. Residues: CATSYRGKGTEAFF.

J is TRBJ1-4 and V is TRBV2; D unresolved. Trimming took 7 bases from V and 7 from J, leaving 13 bases between them. Germline assignment: CDR1 SNHLY and CDR2 FYNNEI. This CDR3 region has 13 residues. The DNA for the CDR3 is TGTGCCAGCAACGCCGAATGGGGTGAAAAACTGTTTTTT. This encodes CASNAEWGEKLFF. The entire variable domain, with the rest obtained from reference TRBV2 and TRBJ1-4, is as follows: EPEVTQTPSHQVTQMGQEVILRCVPISNHLYFYWYRQILGQKVEFLVSFYNNEISEKSEIFDDQFSVERPDGSNFTLKIRSTKLEDSAMYFCASNAEWGEKLFFGSGTQLSVL.

This clonotype has more than one count but fewer than ten. The gene calls are TRBV29-1 and TRBJ1-1; D call uncertain. Germline V lookup: CDR1 SQVTM, CDR2 ANQGSEA. The CDR3 sequence is 14 residues long. Trimming removed 4 bases at V and 1 base at J, with 13 bases between. The CDR3 spells CSVARNGRNTEAFF. The CDR3 coding sequence is TGCAGCGTTGCCCGCAATGGTAGGAACACTGAAGCTTTCTTT.

The rearrangement uses TRBV5-1 and TRBJ2-7; 9 positions match TRBD1. Germline V gene data show CDR1 as SGHRS and CDR2 as YFSETQ. J lost 0 bases, V lost 3 bases, and 13 bases had no gene match. This CDR3 spans 18 amino acids. The CDR3 DNA reads TGCGCCAGCAGCTACTTCGTCCCCGGGACAGGGAGCTCCTACGAGCAGTACTTC. Translating it yields CASSYFVPGTGSSYEQYF.

The V and J genes are TRBV6-1 and TRBJ1-5, with TRBD1 matching over 8 bases. Looked up from germline, CDR1 is MNHNS and CDR2 is SASEGT. Trimming took 6 bases from V and 4 from J; bases not matched to a gene: 11. This CDR3 is 16 amino acids long. CDR3 loop: CASSFPIGQGNQPQHF. CDR3 bases: TGTGCCAGCAGCTTTCCAATCGGACAGGGAAATCAGCCCCAGCATTTT.

This clonotype was recorded once. The chain links TRBV20-1 to TRBJ2-7; D possibly corresponds to TRBD2 (6 bases). The V gene's germline CDR1 is DFQATT and CDR2 SNEGSKA (reference sequence). The V end was cut by 3 bases, the J end by 4 bases, with 13 bases between. The CDR3 spans 13 residues. The CDR3 region is CSARPTGGYEQYF. The CDR3 coding sequence is TGCAGTGCTAGGCCCACTGGAGGGTACGAGCAGTACTTC.

The chain links TRBV7-9 to TRBJ1-2; D is perhaps TRBD1 (5 bases). V was cut by 3 bases and J by 5 bases, with 13 bases left in between. Per the germline V gene, CDR1 is SEHNR and CDR2 is FQNEAQ (reference sequence). CDR3 length equals 14 residues. CDR3 in DNA: TGTGCCAGCAGCTTCGGGGGAGTCGGGTATGGCTACACCTTC. Translation: CASSFGGVGYGYTF.

This chain connects TRBV4-1 to TRBJ1-1, with D perhaps TRBD1 (5 bases). Trimming removed 4 bases from V and 0 bases from J, with 21 bases in between. Germline assignment: CDR1 MGHRA and CDR2 YSYEKL. This CDR3 region has 18 residues. The chain's CDR3 is CASSPIGTYTAMNTEAFF. CDR3 sequence (DNA): TGCGCCAGCAGCCCGATAGGGACCTACACGGCCATGAACACTGAAGCTTTCTTT.

This clonotype showed up just a few times. The rearrangement links TRBV7-8 to TRBJ2-7; the D gene is possibly TRBD2 (6 bases). Trimming shortened V by 5 bases and J by 1 base, and 15 bases separated the two germline ends. Per germline, CDR1 SGHVS and CDR2 FQNEAQ. The CDR3 contains 15 residues. The CDR3 loop is CASSRRDWGSYEQYF. CDR3 nucleotides: TGTGCCAGCAGCCGCCGGGACTGGGGGTCCTACGAGCAGTACTTC.

V and J are TRBV20-1 and TRBJ2-1; 9 bases agree with TRBD2. This CDR3 is built from 15 residues. The ends lost 3 bases at V and 2 bases at J; junction bases unmatched: 5. Germline loops: CDR1 DFQATT, CDR2 SNEGSKA (reference sequence). This chain's CDR3 is CSARESGRTYNEQFF. The CDR3 region has the DNA TGCAGTGCTAGGGAGAGCGGGAGGACCTACAATGAGCAGTTCTTC.

The chain employs TRBV27 and TRBJ2-2, with 7 bases aligning to TRBD1. CDR1 and CDR2 (germline): MNHEY, SMNVEV (reference sequence). The CDR3 totals 14 residues. Trimming took 5 bases from V and 4 from J; bases not matched to a gene: 4. CDR3 coding DNA: TGTGCCAGCAGTCAGGCAGGGGGCACCGGGGAGCTGTTTTTT. Translated: CASSQAGGTGELFF.

The rearrangement links TRBV2 to TRBJ2-3; 7 bases map to TRBD2. CDR1 and CDR2 from the germline V gene are SNHLY and FYNNEI. V shed 6 bases, J shed 2 bases, and the junction held 17 bases outside the gene matches. The CDR3 sequence is 18 residues long. CDR3 protein: CASRETGGSVSHTDTQYF. DNA for the CDR3: TGTGCCAGCAGGGAAACCGGGGGGTCGGTCTCCCACACAGATACGCAGTATTTT.

The chain recombines TRBV10-2 with TRBJ2-2; maybe TRBD2 (6 bases). Trimming removed 5 bases from V and 1 base from J, with 11 bases in between. CDR1 and CDR2 (germline): WSHSY, SAAADI. CDR3 length equals 15 residues. DNA for the CDR3: TGCGCCAGCAGTACGGCGGGGTTGAACACCGGGGAGCTGTTTTTT. This sequence encodes CASSTAGLNTGELFF.